This T cell receptor (beta chain) was sequenced in a study of T cells in localized non-small cell lung cancer. This clone was picked up a small number of times. Its antigen is still unknown. Overall study results and limits: Longer overall survival accompanied higher blood T cell density. Heterogeneity is still possible, as just one tumor region was sequenced. Within adjacent lung there appeared a median approximately 62 of the top 100 tumor clones.

TCRdb keeps only in-frame clones here, not all; method: immunoSEQ multiplex PCR. The sample holds more than 20,000 clones; roughly 88% are singletons and the top ten take around 5.7%. This CDR3 contains 14 residues. V lost 4 bases and J 4 bases, leaving 11 bases between the germline ends. Germline CDR1 is SNHLY and CDR2 is FYNNEI. The chain carries TRBV2 and TRBJ2-1; D may be TRBD2 (5 bases). This TCR came from a man aged 40 to 75 with stage II lung adenocarcinoma. The sample was PBMCs, taken before any cancer treatment. CDR3 residues: CASSGVWEYNEQFF. CDR3 DNA: TGTGCCAGCAGTGGTGTGTGGGAGTACAATGAGCAGTTCTTC.